What follows describes a single TCR beta chain. In the original analysis: Estimates of nucleated cell counts were drawn from the amplification of reference gene primers. The data were produced by immunoSEQ multiplex PCR, yet TCRdb's version contains in-frame clones alone and is incomplete. That table gives V, J and clone size, and the DNA gave D and trimming. The data contain 250,000 to 350,000 clones, roughly 90% of them singletons. This record belongs to a study of blood T cell repertoires in COVID-19. The sequence came from a woman aged 55-70 years with acute or convalescent COVID-19. The specimen sequenced was peripheral blood.

CDR3 amino acids: CASSVVGGLETQYF. For the CDR3, the DNA is TGTGCCAGCAGCGTAGTGGGGGGGCTGGAGACCCAGTACTTC. The chain links TRBV9 to TRBJ2-5; a weak D match, TRBD2 (7 bases). Trimming shortened V by 0 bases and J by 5 bases, and 11 bases separated the two germline ends. There are 14 residues in the CDR3. Germline CDR1 is SGDLS and CDR2 is YYNGEE. Supplemented by reference TRBV9 and TRBJ2-5, the full variable domain reads DSGVTQTPKHLITATGQRVTLRCSPRSGDLSVYWYQQSLDQGLQFLIQYYNGEERAKGNILERFSAQQFPDLHSELNLSSLELGDSALYFCASSVVGGLETQYFGPGTRLLVL.